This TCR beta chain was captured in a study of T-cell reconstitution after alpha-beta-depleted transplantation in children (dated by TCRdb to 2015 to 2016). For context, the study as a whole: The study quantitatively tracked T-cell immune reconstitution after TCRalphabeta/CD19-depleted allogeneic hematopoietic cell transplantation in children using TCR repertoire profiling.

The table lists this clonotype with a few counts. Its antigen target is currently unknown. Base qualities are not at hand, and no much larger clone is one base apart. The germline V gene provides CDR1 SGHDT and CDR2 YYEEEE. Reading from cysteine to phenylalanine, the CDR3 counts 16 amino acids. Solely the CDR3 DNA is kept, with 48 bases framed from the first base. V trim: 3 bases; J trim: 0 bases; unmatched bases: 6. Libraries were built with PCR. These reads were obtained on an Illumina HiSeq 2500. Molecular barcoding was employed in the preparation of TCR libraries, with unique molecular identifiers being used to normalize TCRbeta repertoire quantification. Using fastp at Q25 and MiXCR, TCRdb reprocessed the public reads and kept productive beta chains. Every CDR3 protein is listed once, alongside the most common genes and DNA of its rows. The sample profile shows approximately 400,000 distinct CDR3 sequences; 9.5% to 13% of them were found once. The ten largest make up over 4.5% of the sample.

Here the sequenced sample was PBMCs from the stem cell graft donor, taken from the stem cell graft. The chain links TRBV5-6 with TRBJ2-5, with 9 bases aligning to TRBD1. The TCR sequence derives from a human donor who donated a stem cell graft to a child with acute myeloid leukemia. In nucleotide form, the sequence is TGTGCCAGCAGCTCGGGACAGGGAAGATACCAAGAGACCCAGTACTTC. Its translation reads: CASSSGQGRYQETQYF.